The present T cell receptor (beta chain) was sequenced within a study of blood T cells in healthy people across ages. Trimming removed 7 bases from V and 4 bases from J; junction bases left unmatched: 7. The CDR3 length is 15 residues. Germline CDR1 and CDR2: SGHTA and FQGNSA. Combining a sample-barcoded 5' primer with a J-beta primer mix, a second PCR ran for roughly 6 to 11 cycles. Each cDNA was tagged by a template-switch adaptor containing 12 random nucleotides. TCRdb reprocessed the 5' RACE reads with MiXCR, giving one entry per CDR3 protein. The sample consists of over a million distinct CDR3 sequences, 35% to 45% of them appearing once.

The chain couples TRBV7-2 to TRBJ2-5; 12 bases agree with TRBD2. The receptor was isolated from a woman under 30 in good health. Sample: blood. CDR3 nucleotides: TGTGCCAGCACCCTAGCGGGGGGGAAAGGAGAGACCCAGTACTTC. It encodes CASTLAGGKGETQYF.